The present TCR beta chain was sequenced within a study of blood T cell repertoires in COVID-19. Trimming took 5 bases from V and 6 from J; bases not matched to a gene: 8. There are 14 residues in the CDR3. Germline CDR1 SQVTM, CDR2 ANQGSEA. Sequencing was performed with immunoSEQ multiplex PCR; in TCRdb, only in-frame clones are kept and a portion is missing. The repertoire consists of roughly 67,000 clones, with approximately 87% occurring once and the leading ten covering about 4.4%. This receptor was identified in a man aged 50 or older with active COVID-19. V and J are TRBV29-1 and TRBJ2-7; 12 bases fit TRBD2. The sample taken for sequencing was peripheral blood. The CDR3 nucleotides are TGCAGCGTTCGACTAGCGGGAGCCCTCGCCGAGCAGTACTTC. It codes for CSVRLAGALAEQYF.